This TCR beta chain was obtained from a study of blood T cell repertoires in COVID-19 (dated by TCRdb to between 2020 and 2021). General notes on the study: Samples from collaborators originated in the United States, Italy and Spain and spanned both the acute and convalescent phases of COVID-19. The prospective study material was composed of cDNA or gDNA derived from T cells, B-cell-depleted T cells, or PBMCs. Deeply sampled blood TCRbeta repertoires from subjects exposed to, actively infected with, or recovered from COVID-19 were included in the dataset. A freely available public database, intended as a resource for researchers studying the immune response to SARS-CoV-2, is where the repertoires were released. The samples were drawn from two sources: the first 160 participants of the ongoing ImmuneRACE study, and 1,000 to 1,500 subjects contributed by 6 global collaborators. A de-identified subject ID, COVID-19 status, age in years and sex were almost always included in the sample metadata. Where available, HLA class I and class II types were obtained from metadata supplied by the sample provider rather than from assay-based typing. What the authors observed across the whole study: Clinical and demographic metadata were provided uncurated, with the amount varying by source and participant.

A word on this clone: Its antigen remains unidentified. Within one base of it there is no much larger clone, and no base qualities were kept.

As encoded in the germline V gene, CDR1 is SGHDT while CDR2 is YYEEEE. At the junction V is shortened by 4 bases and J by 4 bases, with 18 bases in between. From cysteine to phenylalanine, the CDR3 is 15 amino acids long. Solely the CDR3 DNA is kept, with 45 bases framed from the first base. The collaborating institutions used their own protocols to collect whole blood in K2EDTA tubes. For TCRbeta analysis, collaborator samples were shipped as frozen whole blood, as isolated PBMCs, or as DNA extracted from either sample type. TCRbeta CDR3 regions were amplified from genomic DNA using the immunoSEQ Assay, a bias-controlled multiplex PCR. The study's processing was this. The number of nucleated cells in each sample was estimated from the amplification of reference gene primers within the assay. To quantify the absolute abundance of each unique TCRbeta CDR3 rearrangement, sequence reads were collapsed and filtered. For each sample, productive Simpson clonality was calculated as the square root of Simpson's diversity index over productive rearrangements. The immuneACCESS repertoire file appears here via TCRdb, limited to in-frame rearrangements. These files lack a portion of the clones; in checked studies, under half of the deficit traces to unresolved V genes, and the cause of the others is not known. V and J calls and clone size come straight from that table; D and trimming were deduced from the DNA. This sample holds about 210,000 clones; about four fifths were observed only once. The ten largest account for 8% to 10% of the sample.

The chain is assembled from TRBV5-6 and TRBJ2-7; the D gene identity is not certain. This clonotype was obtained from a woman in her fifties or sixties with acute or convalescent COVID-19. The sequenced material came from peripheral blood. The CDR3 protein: CASSPPPPAAYEQYF. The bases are TGTGCCAGCAGCCCCCCTCCACCGGCGGCGTACGAGCAGTACTTC.